The clone carrying this T cell receptor beta chain was seen a single time. Antigen specificity is unknown. The sample belongs to a study of shared clonotypes between healthy human individuals. Donation came from healthy HIV-negative adults that had no recent acute infections or vaccinations. Overall study results and limits: In a handful of donors, around 5.5% of naive CD4 clonotypes appeared in common. Compared with clonotypes that all four donors shared, non-shared clonotypes had lower generation probabilities.

Germline loops: CDR1 SGHNT, CDR2 YENEEA. With 5 bases removed from V and 8 bases from J, the gap between germline ends came to 21 bases. The CDR3 consists of 15 residues. Profiled with immunoSEQ multiplex PCR; TCRdb holds only in-frame clones, not every one. Here the sample spans millions of clones, around 94% being singletons. The sequence came from a young man in good health. Sequencing was done on a sample of naive CD4+ T cells sorted from blood. Subset here: CD45RA+ positively selected. This chain links TRBV11-3 with TRBJ1-2, with D tentatively TRBD1 (5 bases). The chain's CDR3 is CASSPGIGNFPGYTF. As DNA, the CDR3 is TGTGCCAGCAGCCCAGGGATAGGGAATTTCCCCGGCTACACCTTC.